Sequencing of this T cell receptor (beta chain) was carried out in a study of cytomegalovirus exposure and HLA in healthy donors. Turning to the study itself: Later, an analysis reported that the 100 to 150 validation repertoires had used the same platform as the approximately 690 first-cohort repertoires.

These donors were members of the roughly 130-subject validation cohort, a group separate from the approximately 700-subject first cohort. In this sample, this clone turned up once. Its specificity is not known. The CDR3 totals 14 residues. The V end was cut by 1 base, the J end by 4 bases, with 10 bases between. Germline V lookup: CDR1 SGHDN, CDR2 FVKESK. Sequencing was performed with immunoSEQ multiplex PCR; in TCRdb, only in-frame clones are kept and a portion is missing. The sample yields 150,000 to 200,000 clones, around 81% seen once. Study results and caveats: CMV antigen specificity was confirmed in vitro for a few CMV-associated chains. The listing of approximately 160 TCR beta chains classed them as cytomegalovirus-associated.

This sequence joins TRBV14 and TRBJ1-1; weak D call: TRBD1 (5 bases). Sequencing used PBMCs. This clonotype originated in a man younger than 40 in good health and CMV-seropositive. In DNA, the CDR3 is TGTGCCAGCAGCCAAGTCATTCAGGGCACTGAAGCTTTCTTT. Translating gives CASSQVIQGTEAFF.